A single sample gave rise to the 9 T cell receptor beta chains below, sequenced in a study of neurological immune-mediated disorders. From the 5' RACE reads, TCRdb called clonotypes with MiXCR, one entry per CDR3 protein. This table has about 33,000 distinct CDR3 sequences, about 12% appearing once. Specified time point: longitudinal time-point 2. Sequenced: PBMCs. These receptor sequences come from a woman aged 40 to 50 in good health.

The chain joins TRBV29-1 to TRBJ1-1, with D unclear. V was pared by 4 bases and J by 1 base, with 7 bases between. The CDR3 covers 12 residues. Germline CDR1 and CDR2: SQVTM and ANQGSEA. The chain's CDR3 is CSVASGNTEAFF. CDR3 nucleotides: TGCAGCGTTGCCTCAGGGAACACTGAAGCTTTCTTT.

In this sample, this clonotype turned up many times. The gene calls are TRBV12-3 or TRBV12-4 and TRBJ1-1, with 7 bases lining up with TRBD1. J was trimmed by 2 bases and V by 5 bases; bases with no gene match: 2. The CDR3 contains 13 residues. The CDR3 protein is CASSQGGNTEAFF. CDR3 nucleotides: TGTGCCAGCAGTCAGGGGGGAAACACTGAAGCTTTCTTT.

This clonotype rates as medium-sized (0.01 to 0.1%). The chain uses TRBV12-1 and TRBJ1-5; TRBD1 is the table's D call and was not checked against the DNA. TRBV12-1 is a pseudogene locus. This CDR3 comprises 14 residues. The CDR3 loop is CASSFGQDGQPQHF. The CDR3, as DNA: TGTGCCAGCAGCTTTGGACAGGACGGTCAGCCCCAGCATTTT.

This clonotype was observed at least ten times. The chain links TRBV7-8 to TRBJ2-2, with D unresolved. This CDR3 region has 13 residues. Per the germline V gene, CDR1 is SGHVS and CDR2 is FQNEAQ. Trimming took 10 bases from V and 5 from J, leaving 14 bases between them. CDR3 protein: CATRTVVTGELFF. The CDR3 DNA reads TGTGCCACCCGGACGGTCGTTACCGGGGAGCTGTTTTTT.

At least ten counts were recorded for this clonotype. This chain connects TRBV5-1 to TRBJ2-5; tentative D call: TRBD2 (6 bases). Trimming pared 2 bases from V and 2 bases from J, leaving 10 bases between. Germline CDR1 is SGHRS and CDR2 is YFSETQ. The CDR3 is 14 residues long. CDR3 sequence (DNA): TGCGCCAGCAGCTTCGAGGCGGGGCAAGAGACCCAGTACTTC. It codes for CASSFEAGQETQYF. Supplemented by reference TRBV5-1 and TRBJ2-5, the full variable domain reads KAGVTQTPRYLIKTRGQQVTLSCSPISGHRSVSWYQQTPGQGLQFLFEYFSETQRNKGNFPGRFSGRQFSNSRSEMNVSTLELGDSALYLCASSFEAGQETQYFGPGTRLLVL.

This clonotype was detected ten times or more. The V gene is TRBV20-1, the J gene TRBJ1-1; D not certain. Germline-derived CDR1 and CDR2 are DFQATT and SNEGSKA (reference sequence). The CDR3 loop spans 10 amino acids. V dropped 1 base and J dropped 4 bases, with 1 base sitting between them. The chain's CDR3 is CSARGTEAFF. The CDR3 DNA reads TGCAGTGCTAGAGGCACTGAAGCTTTCTTT.

This clonotype was seen ten or more times. J is TRBJ1-1 and V is TRBV5-1, with D unresolved. Germline loops: CDR1 SGHRS, CDR2 YFSETQ. The germline V and J ends were trimmed by 4 bases and 7 bases, with 11 bases remaining between them. CDR3 size: 12 residues. The CDR3 is CASSPGRDEAFF. The CDR3 region has the DNA TGCGCCAGCAGCCCCGGACGGGATGAAGCTTTCTTT.

This clonotype showed up many times. The J gene is TRBJ1-1, the V gene TRBV5-6, with unresolved D. The CDR3 length is 16 residues. Between the trimmed V and J ends, which lost 0 bases and 11 bases, there was a span of 23 bases. The germline V gene has CDR1 SGHDT and CDR2 YYEEEE. CDR3 DNA sequence: TGTGCCAGCAGCTTGGCCGACCGAAGAACCCAAGTAGGGGCTTTCTTT. It yields the protein CASSLADRRTQVGAFF.

This clonotype was picked up many times. This chain links TRBV5-6 with TRBJ2-3; 8 positions match TRBD2. This CDR3 has 16 amino acids. From germline, CDR1 is SGHDT and CDR2 YYEEEE. V dropped 0 bases and J dropped 1; count of bases not matched to a gene: 4. CDR3 residues: CASSLDSGTGTDTQYF. The CDR3, as DNA: TGTGCCAGCAGCTTGGATAGCGGGACTGGCACAGATACGCAGTATTTT.